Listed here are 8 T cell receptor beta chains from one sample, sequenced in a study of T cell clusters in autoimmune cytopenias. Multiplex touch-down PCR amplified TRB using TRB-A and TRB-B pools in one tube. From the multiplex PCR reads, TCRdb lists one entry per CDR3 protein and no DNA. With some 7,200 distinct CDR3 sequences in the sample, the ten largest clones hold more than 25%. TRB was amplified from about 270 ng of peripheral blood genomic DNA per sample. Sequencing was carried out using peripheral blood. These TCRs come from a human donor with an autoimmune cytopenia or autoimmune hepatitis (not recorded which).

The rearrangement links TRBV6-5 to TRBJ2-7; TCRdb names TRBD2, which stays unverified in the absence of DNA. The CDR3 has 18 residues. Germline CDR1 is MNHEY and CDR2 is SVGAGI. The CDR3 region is CASRTAPGTSGRSYEQYF.

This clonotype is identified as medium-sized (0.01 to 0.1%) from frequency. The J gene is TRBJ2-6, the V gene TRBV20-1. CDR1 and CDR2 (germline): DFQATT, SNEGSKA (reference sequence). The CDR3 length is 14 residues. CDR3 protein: CSARAASGANVLTF.

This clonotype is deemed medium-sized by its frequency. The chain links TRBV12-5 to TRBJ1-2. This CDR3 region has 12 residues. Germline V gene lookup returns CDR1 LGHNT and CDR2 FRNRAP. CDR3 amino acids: CASGSGLSGYTF.

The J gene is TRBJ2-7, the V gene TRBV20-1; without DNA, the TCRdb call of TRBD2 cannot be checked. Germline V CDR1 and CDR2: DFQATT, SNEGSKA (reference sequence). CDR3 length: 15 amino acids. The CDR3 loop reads CSLPPLAGGQGEQFF.

CDR3 sequence: CSARRTGTNEKLFF. The chain couples TRBV20-1 to TRBJ1-4; TCRdb gives TRBD1 as the D gene, but with no DNA this cannot be confirmed. The CDR3 has 14 amino acids. Per germline, CDR1 DFQATT and CDR2 SNEGSKA (reference sequence).

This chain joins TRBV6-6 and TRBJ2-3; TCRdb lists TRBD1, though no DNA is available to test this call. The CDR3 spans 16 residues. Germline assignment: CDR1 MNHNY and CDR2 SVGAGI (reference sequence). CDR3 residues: CASSYFAGVGADTQYF.

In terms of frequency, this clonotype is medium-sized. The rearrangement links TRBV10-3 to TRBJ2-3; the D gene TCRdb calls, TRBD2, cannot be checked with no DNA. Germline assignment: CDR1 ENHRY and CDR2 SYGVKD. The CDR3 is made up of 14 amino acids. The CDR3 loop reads CAITAGGPSDTQYF.

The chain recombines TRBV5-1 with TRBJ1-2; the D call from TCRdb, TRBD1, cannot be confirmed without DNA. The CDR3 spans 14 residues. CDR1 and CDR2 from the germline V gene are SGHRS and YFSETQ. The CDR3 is CASSLAGEAYGYTF.